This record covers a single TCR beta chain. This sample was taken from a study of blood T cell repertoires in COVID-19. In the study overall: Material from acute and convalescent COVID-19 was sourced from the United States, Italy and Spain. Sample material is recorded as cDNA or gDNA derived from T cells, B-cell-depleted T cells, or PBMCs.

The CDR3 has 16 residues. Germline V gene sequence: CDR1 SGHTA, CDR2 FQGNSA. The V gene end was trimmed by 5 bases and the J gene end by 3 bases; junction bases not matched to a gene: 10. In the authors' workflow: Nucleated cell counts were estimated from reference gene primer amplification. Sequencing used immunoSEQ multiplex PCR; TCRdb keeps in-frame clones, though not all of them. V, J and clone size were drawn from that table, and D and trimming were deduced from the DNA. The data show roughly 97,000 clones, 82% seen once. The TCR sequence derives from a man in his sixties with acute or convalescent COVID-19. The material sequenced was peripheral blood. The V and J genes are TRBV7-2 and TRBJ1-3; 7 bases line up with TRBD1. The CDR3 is CASSRSGTVVGNTIYF. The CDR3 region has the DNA TGTGCCAGCAGCCGCTCCGGGACAGTGGTTGGAAACACCATATATTTT.